This T cell receptor (beta chain) is from a study of T-cell memory formation after mild COVID-19 (dated by TCRdb to the early 2020s). Regarding the research as a whole: TCR sequence clusters from the two donors were largely donor specific. Two young, previously healthy adult volunteers, one female and one male, were included in the cohort. In a couple of donors, T-cell clones that expanded and contracted after mild COVID-19 were tracked by sequencing TCRalpha and TCRbeta repertoires over time. The study at large found these results: Clones that contracted from day 15 to 85 showed balanced CD4/CD8 phenotypes, whereas a second wave of clones that expanded from day 15 to 37 leaned towards CD4+. The second-wave clones that peaked on day 37 were not confirmed to be SARS-CoV-2 specific. Only two mild cases were covered in the study, and larger cohorts including severe cases with pre-infection samples were considered necessary. Some responding clones were detected in pre-infection memory, suggesting pre-existing cross-reactive memory T cells joined the SARS-CoV-2 response. Contracting CD4+ clones appeared mostly in the CM and EM memory subsets, whereas CD8+ clones were enriched in EMRA.

This clonotype has a count of ten or more. Its specific antigen is unknown. The record has no base qualities; no much larger clone is one base away. Ficoll-Paque density gradient centrifugation was used to isolate PBMCs. Reading from cysteine to phenylalanine, the CDR3 counts 20 amino acids. Only the CDR3 DNA stays, 60 bases, in frame from base 1. V and J are trimmed by 1 base and 4 bases, and the gene matches miss 16 bases of the junction. Per the germline V gene (reference sequence), MNHEY is the CDR1 and SMNVEV is the CDR2. Sequenced using an Illumina NovaSeq 6000. TCRalpha and TCRbeta cDNA libraries were constructed by 5'RACE with constant-segment primers, with sample barcodes and unique molecular identifiers being introduced. RNA was extracted from every sample with Trizol reagent. The libraries were amplified in two PCR steps, and the second step added a second sample barcode and Illumina TruSeq adapters. Sequencing of libraries was performed on an Illumina NovaSeq with 2 x 150 bp paired-end reads. For the original study's pipeline: With migec v1.2.7, reads were demultiplexed and then collapsed into UMI-guided consensus sequences. Using mixcr v2.1.11, the UMI consensuses were aligned to TRA and TRB V and J templates and assembled into clonotypes. A clonotype was counted as expanded or contracted only if both edgeR and NoisET called the change significant, with noise models trained on biological replicates. edgeR calls used a false discovery rate-adjusted p below 0.01 and a log2 fold-change threshold of 1. PCA with hierarchical clustering of max-normalized trajectories of the 1000 most abundant clonotypes was used as exploratory dynamics analysis. Each responding clone was given a CD4 or CD8 phenotype based on the CD4+ and CD8+ repertoires, which had been sequenced separately. TCRdb redid the processing of the public reads, applying fastp at Q25 and MiXCR, and retained in-frame beta chains. CDR3 protein sequences are deduplicated, and each keeps its most common genes and DNA. For this entry, the V and J calls and clone size follow TCRdb and not the study's own pipeline. A total of 6,500 to 8,500 distinct CDR3 sequences appear in this sample, about a third of them only once. Around 55% of the sample is held by the ten biggest clonotypes.

The receptor was isolated from an adult woman who had mild COVID-19 (a few samples of this study predate the infection). The sample titles of this study are shuffled in the database, so cell type and time point are left out; the donor was told from shared clones. The sequence is built from TRBV27 and TRBJ2-5; the junction holds 12 bases that match TRBD2. Material for sequencing was PBMCs or a T cell subset sorted from them (not recorded which). The CDR3 sequence is CASSLYPLAGGVTIPETQYF. The bases read TGTGCCAGCAGTTTATACCCGCTAGCGGGAGGGGTTACCATACCAGAGACCCAGTACTTC.